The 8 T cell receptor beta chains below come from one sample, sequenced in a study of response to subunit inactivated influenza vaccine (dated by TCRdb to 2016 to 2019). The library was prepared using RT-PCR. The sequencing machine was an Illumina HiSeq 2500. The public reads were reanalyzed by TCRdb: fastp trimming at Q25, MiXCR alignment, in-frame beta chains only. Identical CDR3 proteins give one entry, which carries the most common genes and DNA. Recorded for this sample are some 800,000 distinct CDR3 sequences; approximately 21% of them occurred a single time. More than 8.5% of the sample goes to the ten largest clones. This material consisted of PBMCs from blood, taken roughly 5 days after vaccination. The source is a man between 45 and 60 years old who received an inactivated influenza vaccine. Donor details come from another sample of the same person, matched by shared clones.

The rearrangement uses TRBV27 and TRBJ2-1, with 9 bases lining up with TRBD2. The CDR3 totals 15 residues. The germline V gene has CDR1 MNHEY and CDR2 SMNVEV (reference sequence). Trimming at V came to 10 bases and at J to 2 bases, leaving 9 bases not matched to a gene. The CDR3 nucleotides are TGTGCCACGGGAGTGCTAGCGGGGCCCTACAATGAGCAGTTCTTC. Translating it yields CATGVLAGPYNEQFF.

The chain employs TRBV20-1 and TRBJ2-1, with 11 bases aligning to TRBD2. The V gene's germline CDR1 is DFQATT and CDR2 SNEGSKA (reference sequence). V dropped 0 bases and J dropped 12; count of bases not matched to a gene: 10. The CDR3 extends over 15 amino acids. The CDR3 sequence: CSARDRLAGGLGQFF. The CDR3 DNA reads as TGCAGTGCTAGAGATCGCCTAGCGGGGGGACTTGGGCAGTTCTTC.

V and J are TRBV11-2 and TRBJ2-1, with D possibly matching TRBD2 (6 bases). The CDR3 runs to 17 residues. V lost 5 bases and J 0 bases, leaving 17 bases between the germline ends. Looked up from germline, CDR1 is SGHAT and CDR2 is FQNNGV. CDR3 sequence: CASSPYFSGNSYNEQFF. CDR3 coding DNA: TGTGCCAGCAGCCCCTATTTTAGCGGTAACTCCTACAATGAGCAGTTCTTC.

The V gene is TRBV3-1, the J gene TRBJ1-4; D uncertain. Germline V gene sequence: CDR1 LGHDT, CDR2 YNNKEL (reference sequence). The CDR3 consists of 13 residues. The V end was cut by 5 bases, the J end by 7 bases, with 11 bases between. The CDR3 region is CASSTGEAEKLFF. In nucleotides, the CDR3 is TGTGCCAGCAGCACCGGGGAGGCTGAAAAACTGTTTTTT.

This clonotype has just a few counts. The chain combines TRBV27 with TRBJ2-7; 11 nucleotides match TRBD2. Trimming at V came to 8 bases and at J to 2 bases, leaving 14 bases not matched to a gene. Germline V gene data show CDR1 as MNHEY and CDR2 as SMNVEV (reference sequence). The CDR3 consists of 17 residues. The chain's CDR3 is CASRKGASGRLPYEQYF. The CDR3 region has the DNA TGTGCCAGCCGAAAGGGGGCTAGCGGGAGGTTACCCTACGAGCAGTACTTC.

The CDR3 bases are TGTGCCATCAGTCTAGACCGGGACAGGGCTTTTTACTCCTACGAGCAGTACTTC. It encodes CAISLDRDRAFYSYEQYF. The V gene is TRBV10-3, the J gene TRBJ2-7; TRBD1 matches 9 bases. Germline assignment: CDR1 ENHRY and CDR2 SYGVKD. Losses at the gene ends were 5 bases for V and 0 bases for J; bases not matched to a gene: 14. The CDR3 contains 18 residues.

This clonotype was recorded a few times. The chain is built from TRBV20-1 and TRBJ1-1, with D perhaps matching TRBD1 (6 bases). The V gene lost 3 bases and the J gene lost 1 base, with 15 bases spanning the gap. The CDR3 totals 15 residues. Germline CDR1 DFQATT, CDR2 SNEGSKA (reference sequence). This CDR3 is CSASAGGATNTEAFF. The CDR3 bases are TGCAGTGCTAGCGCGGGGGGGGCGACGAACACTGAAGCTTTCTTT.

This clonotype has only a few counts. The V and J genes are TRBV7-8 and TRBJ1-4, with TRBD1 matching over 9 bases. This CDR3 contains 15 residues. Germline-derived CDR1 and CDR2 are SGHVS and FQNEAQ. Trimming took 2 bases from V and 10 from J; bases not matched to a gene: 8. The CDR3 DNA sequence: TGTGCCAGCAGCTTATCGCGGACAGGGGTTGGAAAACTGTTTTTT. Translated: CASSLSRTGVGKLFF.